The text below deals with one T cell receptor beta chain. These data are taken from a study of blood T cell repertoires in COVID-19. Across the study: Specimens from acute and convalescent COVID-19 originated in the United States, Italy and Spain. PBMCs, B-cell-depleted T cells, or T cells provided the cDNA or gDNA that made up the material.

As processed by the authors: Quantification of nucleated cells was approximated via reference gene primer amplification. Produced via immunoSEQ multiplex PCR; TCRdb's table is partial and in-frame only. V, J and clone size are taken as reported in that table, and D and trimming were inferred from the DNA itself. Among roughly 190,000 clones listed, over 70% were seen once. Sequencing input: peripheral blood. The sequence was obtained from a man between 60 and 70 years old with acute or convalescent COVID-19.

As DNA, the CDR3 is TGTGCCAGCAGCTTCCGGGCAGCGGAAATCTACGAGCAGTACTTC. Amino acids: CASSFRAAEIYEQYF. V is TRBV7-9 and J is TRBJ2-7; a possible D gene is TRBD2 (5 bases). The germline gives CDR1 SEHNR, CDR2 FQNEAQ (reference sequence). The V and J ends lost 3 bases and 3 bases respectively, with 15 bases between them. The CDR3 consists of 15 residues.